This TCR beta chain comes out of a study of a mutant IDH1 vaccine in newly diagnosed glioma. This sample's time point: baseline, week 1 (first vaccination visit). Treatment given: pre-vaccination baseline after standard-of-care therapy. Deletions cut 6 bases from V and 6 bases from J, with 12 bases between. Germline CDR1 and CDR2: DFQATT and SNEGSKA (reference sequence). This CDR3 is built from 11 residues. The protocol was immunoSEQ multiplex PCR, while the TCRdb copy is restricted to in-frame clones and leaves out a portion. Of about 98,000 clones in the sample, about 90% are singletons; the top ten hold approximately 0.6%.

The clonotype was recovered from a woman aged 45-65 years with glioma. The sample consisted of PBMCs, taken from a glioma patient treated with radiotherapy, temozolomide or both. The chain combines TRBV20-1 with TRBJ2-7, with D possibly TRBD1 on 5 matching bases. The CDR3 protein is CSAEIQGEQYF. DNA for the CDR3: TGCAGTGCCGAGATCCAGGGCGAGCAGTACTTC.